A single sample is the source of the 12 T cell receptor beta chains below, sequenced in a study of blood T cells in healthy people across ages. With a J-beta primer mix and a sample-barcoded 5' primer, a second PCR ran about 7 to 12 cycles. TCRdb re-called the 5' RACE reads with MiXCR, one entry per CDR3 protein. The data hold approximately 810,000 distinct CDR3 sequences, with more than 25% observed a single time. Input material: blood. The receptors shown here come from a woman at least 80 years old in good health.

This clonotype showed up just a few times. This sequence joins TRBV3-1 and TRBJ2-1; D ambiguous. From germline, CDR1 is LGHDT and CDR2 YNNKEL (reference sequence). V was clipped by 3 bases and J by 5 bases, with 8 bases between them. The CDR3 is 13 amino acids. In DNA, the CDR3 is TGTGCCAGCAGCCACAACTCTAACAATGAGCAGTTCTTC. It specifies CASSHNSNNEQFF.

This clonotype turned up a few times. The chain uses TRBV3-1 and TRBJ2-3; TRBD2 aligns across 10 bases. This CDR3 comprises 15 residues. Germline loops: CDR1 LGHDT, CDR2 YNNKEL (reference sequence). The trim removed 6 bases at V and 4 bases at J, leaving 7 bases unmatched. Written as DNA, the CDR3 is TGTGCCAGCAGTCGAGCGGGGGGGCGATCAGATACGCAGTATTTT. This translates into CASSRAGGRSDTQYF.

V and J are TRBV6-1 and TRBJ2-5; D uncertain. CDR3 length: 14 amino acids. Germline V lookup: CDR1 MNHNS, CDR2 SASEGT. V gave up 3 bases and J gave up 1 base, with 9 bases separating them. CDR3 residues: CASSDWPRQETQYF. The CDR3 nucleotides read TGTGCCAGCAGTGACTGGCCGCGCCAAGAGACCCAGTACTTC.

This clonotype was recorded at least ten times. The CDR3 sequence: CSHEDRVNYGYTF. CDR3 DNA: TGCAGTCATGAGGACAGGGTGAACTATGGCTACACCTTC. The chain has TRBV20-1 and TRBJ1-2; 8 bases fit TRBD1. The V segment lost 8 bases and the J segment 2 bases; nucleotides outside the gene matches: 7. The CDR3 runs 13 residues. Germline lookup yields CDR1 DFQATT and CDR2 SNEGSKA (reference sequence).

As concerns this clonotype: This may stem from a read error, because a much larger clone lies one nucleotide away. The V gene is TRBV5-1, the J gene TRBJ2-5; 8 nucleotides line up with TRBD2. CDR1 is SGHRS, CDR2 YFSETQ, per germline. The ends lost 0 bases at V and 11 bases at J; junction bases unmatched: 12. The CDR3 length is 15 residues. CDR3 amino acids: CASSLVTSGFNEQYF. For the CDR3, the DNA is TGCGCCAGCAGCTTGGTAACTAGCGGATTCAATGAGCAGTACTTC.

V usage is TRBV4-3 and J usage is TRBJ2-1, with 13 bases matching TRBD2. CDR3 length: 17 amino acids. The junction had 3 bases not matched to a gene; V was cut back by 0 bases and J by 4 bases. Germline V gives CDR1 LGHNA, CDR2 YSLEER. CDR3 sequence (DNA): TGCGCCAGCAGCCAAGAGACTAGCGGGGGGCCTTACAATGAGCAGTTCTTC. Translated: CASSQETSGGPYNEQFF.

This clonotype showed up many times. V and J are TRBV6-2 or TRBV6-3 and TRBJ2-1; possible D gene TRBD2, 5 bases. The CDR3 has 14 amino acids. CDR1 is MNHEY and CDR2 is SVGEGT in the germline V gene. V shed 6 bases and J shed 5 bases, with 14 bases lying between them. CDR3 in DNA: TGTGCCAGCAGCGGGTCTAGCAGGAACAATGAGCAGTTCTTC. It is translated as CASSGSSRNNEQFF.

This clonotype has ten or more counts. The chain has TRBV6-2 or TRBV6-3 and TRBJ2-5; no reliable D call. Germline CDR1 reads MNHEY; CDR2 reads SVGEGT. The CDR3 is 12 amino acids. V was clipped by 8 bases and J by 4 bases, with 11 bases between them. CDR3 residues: CASGSRGETQYF. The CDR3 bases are TGTGCCAGCGGGTCTCGCGGAGAGACCCAGTACTTC.

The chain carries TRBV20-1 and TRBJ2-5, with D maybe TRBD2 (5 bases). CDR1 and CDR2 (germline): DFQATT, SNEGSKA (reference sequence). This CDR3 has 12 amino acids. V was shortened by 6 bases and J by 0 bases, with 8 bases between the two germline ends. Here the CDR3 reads CSARTYQETQYF. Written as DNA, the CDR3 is TGCAGTGCCAGGACTTACCAAGAGACCCAGTACTTC.

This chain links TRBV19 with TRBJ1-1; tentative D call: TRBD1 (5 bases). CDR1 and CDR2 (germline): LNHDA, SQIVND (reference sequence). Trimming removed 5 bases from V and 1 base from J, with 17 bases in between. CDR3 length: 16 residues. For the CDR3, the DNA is TGTGCCAGTAGTCCAGAGGGGTCGGGTGCGAACACTGAAGCTTTCTTT. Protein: CASSPEGSGANTEAFF. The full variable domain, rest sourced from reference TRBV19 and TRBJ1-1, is DGGITQSPKYLFRKEGQNVTLSCEQNLNHDAMYWYRQDPGQGLRLIYYSQIVNDFQKGDIAEGYSVSREKKESFPLTVTSAQKNPTAFYLCASSPEGSGANTEAFFGQGTRLTVV.

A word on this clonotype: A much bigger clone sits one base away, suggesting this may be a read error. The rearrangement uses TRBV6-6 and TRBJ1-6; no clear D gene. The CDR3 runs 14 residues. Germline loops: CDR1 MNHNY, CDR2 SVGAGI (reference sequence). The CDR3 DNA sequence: TGTGCCAGCAGTAGGCAGGACCGTGGTTCACCCCCCCACTTT. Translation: CASSRQDRGSPPHF.

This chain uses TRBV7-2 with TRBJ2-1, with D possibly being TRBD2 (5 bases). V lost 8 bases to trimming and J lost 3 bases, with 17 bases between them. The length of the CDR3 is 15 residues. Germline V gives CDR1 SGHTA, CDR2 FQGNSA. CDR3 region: CASFLRAGYYNEQFF. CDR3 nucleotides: TGTGCCAGCTTCCTACGGGCGGGCTACTACAATGAGCAGTTCTTC.